The rows below give T cell receptor beta chains drawn from one sample of a study of cytomegalovirus exposure and HLA in healthy donors. Clones were read by immunoSEQ multiplex PCR, and TCRdb kept only the in-frame ones, dropping some. The sample yields some 200,000 clones, over 80% seen once. Sequences were obtained from PBMCs. These TCRs come from a man aged 35 to 55 in good health and CMV-seropositive. Both conserved end residues are part of each CDR3. D genes are given only for firm matches. Size is omitted from some rows. Given values are once, few, many or a class for expanded clones.

clone size,D gene,V gene,J gene,CDR3 DNA,CDR3 protein
.,TRBD1,TRBV29-1,TRBJ1-1,TGCAGCGTTGAAGATCAGGGGGGATATACTGAAGCTTTCTTT,CSVEDQGGYTEAFF
few,.,TRBV5-1,TRBJ2-2,TGCGCCAGCAGGCCACAGTTCTCGCCGAACACCGGGGAGCTGTTTTTT,CASRPQFSPNTGELFF
.,.,TRBV4-1,TRBJ2-3,TGCGCCAGCAGGGACCGGGACTATACGCAGTATTTT,CASRDRDYTQYF
.,.,TRBV6-1,TRBJ2-5,TGTGCCAGCAGTGAACAGGCTGCCGCAGAGACCCAGTACTTC,CASSEQAAAETQYF
.,.,TRBV9,TRBJ2-1,TGTGCCAGCAGCGTAGACGGGACCTACAATGAGCAGTTCTTC,CASSVDGTYNEQFF
once,.,TRBV19,TRBJ2-3,TGTGCCAGTAGTATTCCAAGCACAGATACGCAGTATTTT,CASSIPSTDTQYF
.,TRBD2,TRBV28,TRBJ2-1,TGTGCCAGCAGTTTAGGAGGGACTAGCGGGGTCAAGTTCTTC,CASSLGGTSGVKFF
.,.,TRBV21-1,TRBJ1-5,TGTGCCAGCAGCAAACCGCCGGTGAGTCAGCCCCAGCATTTT,CASSKPPVSQPQHF
.,.,TRBV7-3,TRBJ2-3,TGTGCCAGCAGCACAAGCACAGATACGCAGTATTTT,CASSTSTDTQYF
.,.,TRBV9,TRBJ2-5,TGTGCCAGCAGTCGGACATTACGGGGGGAGACCCAGTACTTC,CASSRTLRGETQYF
.,TRBD1,TRBV7-3,TRBJ2-1,TGTGCCAGCAGCTTCCGACAGGGCTACAATGAGCAGTTCTTC,CASSFRQGYNEQFF
.,.,TRBV7-9,TRBJ1-2,TGTGCCAGCAGCTCCTACTTCTATGGCTACACCTTC,CASSSYFYGYTF
.,.,TRBV5-1,TRBJ2-7,TGCGCCAGCAGCCCGGGACACCGGGGCTCCTACGAGCAGTACTTC,CASSPGHRGSYEQYF
few,.,TRBV4-3,TRBJ1-1,TGCGCCAGCAGCCAAGCTCCTACAGAGAACACTGAAGCTTTCTTT,CASSQAPTENTEAFF
.,.,TRBV30,TRBJ1-2,TGTGCCTGGACCGGGGGATCGAACTATGGCTACACCTTC,CAWTGGSNYGYTF
.,.,TRBV10-3,TRBJ2-3,TGTGCCATCAGTGAGACGGGACTTAGCACAGATACGCAGTATTTT,CAISETGLSTDTQYF
.,TRBD1,TRBV5-1,TRBJ1-1,TGCGCCAGCAGCAGGGGACAGGGTTGGACTGAAGCTTTCTTT,CASSRGQGWTEAFF
.,.,TRBV5-6,TRBJ2-5,TGTGCCAGCAGCTTGGTAACGGCAGGGGAGACCCAGTACTTC,CASSLVTAGETQYF
.,.,TRBV15,TRBJ1-1,TGTGCCACCAGCAGAGAAGGGGGTAACACTGAAGCTTTCTTT,CATSREGGNTEAFF
.,TRBD2,TRBV4-3,TRBJ2-3,TGCGCCAGCAGCCGGACTAGCGGGGGGGCCAGCACAGATACGCAGTATTTT,CASSRTSGGASTDTQYF
once,.,TRBV28,TRBJ2-7,TGTGCCAGCAGCATTAGCGGAGGAGGTACTGAGCAGTACTTC,CASSISGGGTEQYF
.,.,TRBV27,TRBJ1-5,TGTGCCAGCGGCGGGGACGGACATAGCAATCAGCCCCAGCATTTT,CASGGDGHSNQPQHF
.,.,TRBV6-5,TRBJ1-3,TGTGCCAGCAGTTCTTTCACAGATATCACTGGAAACACCATATATTTT,CASSSFTDITGNTIYF
.,.,TRBV7-2,TRBJ1-2,TGTGCCAGCAGCTTTACCGGGACACCTGCCTACACCTTC,CASSFTGTPAYTF
.,TRBD2,TRBV7-2,TRBJ2-7,TGTGCCAGCAGCTCGCAGCGGGGGGGCCCCTACGAGCAGTACTTC,CASSSQRGGPYEQYF
.,.,TRBV19,TRBJ2-5,TGTGCCAGTAGTATAGACTCTGCGTACAGAGAAGAGACCCAGTACTTC,CASSIDSAYREETQYF
.,TRBD2,TRBV10-3,TRBJ2-5,TGTGCCATCAGTGACCCCTTAGCGGGGGGGGGAGAGACCCAGTACTTC,CAISDPLAGGGETQYF
.,TRBD2,TRBV10-2,TRBJ2-5,TGCGCCAGCAGTGAATGGGAGGGAGGGGAGACCCAGTACTTC,CASSEWEGGETQYF
.,.,TRBV11-3,TRBJ2-2,TGTGCCAGCAGCCCGCAGGTTACGAACACCGGGGAGCTGTTTTTT,CASSPQVTNTGELFF
.,.,TRBV18,TRBJ1-1,TGTGCCAGCTCACCACCGTGGAGCAACACTGAAGCTTTCTTT,CASSPPWSNTEAFF
.,.,TRBV21-1,TRBJ2-7,TGTGCCAGCAGCTCTCGTCCGGACAGCTCCTACGAGCAGTACTTC,CASSSRPDSSYEQYF
.,TRBD2,TRBV27,TRBJ2-3,TGTGCCAGCAGTCTAGCGGGGGGGACCACAGATACGCAGTATTTT,CASSLAGGTTDTQYF
once,TRBD2,TRBV15,TRBJ2-5,TGTGCCACCAGCAGAGATCTAGCGGCGATGGGGGGGAGGGAGACCCAGTACTTC,CATSRDLAAMGGRETQYF
.,TRBD2,TRBV4-1,TRBJ2-3,TGCGCCAGCAGCCAAGACGCGGGGGTGATAGTCGGAGATACGCAGTATTTT,CASSQDAGVIVGDTQYF
few,TRBD2,TRBV5-1,TRBJ2-1,TGCGCCAGCAGCTGGGGACTAGCGGACAATGAGCAGTTCTTC,CASSWGLADNEQFF
.,TRBD2,TRBV15,TRBJ2-1,TGTGCCACCAGCAGAGCCCAGACTAGCGGGGAGGGCGATGAGCAGTTCTTC,CATSRAQTSGEGDEQFF
.,TRBD1,TRBV4-3,TRBJ1-5,TGCGCCAGCAGCCAAGGGCCACAGGGGAATCAGCCCCAGCATTTT,CASSQGPQGNQPQHF
.,TRBD1,TRBV18,TRBJ2-5,TGTGCCAGCTCACCAGAGGGACAGGGCATGAAGACCCAGTACTTC,CASSPEGQGMKTQYF
.,.,TRBV18,TRBJ1-2,TGTGCCAGCTCACAGGGACATGGCTATGGCTACACCTTC,CASSQGHGYGYTF
.,.,TRBV25-1,TRBJ1-3,TGTGCCAGCAGTGAATCGGGAGGGTCTGGAAACACCATATATTTT,CASSESGGSGNTIYF
.,.,TRBV6-5,TRBJ1-5,TGTGCCACCCAAGGGGGGGGAATCAATCAGCCCCAGCATTTT,CATQGGGINQPQHF
.,TRBD1,TRBV5-7,TRBJ2-7,TGTGCCAGCAGCCCCGGGACAGGGAGGGGGCCTTACGAGCAGTACTTC,CASSPGTGRGPYEQYF
.,TRBD1,TRBV2,TRBJ1-2,TGTGCCAGCAGTGGGACAGGGGGCGCGGTTGATGGCTACACCTTC,CASSGTGGAVDGYTF
.,TRBD1,TRBV6-4,TRBJ2-1,TGTGCCAGCAGTGCCGACAGGGGTGGGAATGAGCAGTTCTTC,CASSADRGGNEQFF
.,TRBD1,TRBV7-9,TRBJ1-4,TGTGCCAGCAGCTTATTTAAGGGGGCCCCCCTTGGAGAAAAACTGTTTTTT,CASSLFKGAPLGEKLFF
.,TRBD1,TRBV6-5,TRBJ1-2,TGTGCCAGCAGTTCCCAGACAGGGTCGATGGATGGCTACACCTTC,CASSSQTGSMDGYTF
.,TRBD1,TRBV2,TRBJ1-2,TGTGCCAGCACCGGGGGAACAGGGGAATCGGGCTACACCTTC,CASTGGTGESGYTF
.,TRBD1,TRBV28,TRBJ1-5,TGTGCCAGCACCTTATCCGGGACAGGGGGCAATCAGCCCCAGCATTTT,CASTLSGTGGNQPQHF
few,TRBD1,TRBV9,TRBJ1-2,TGTGCCAGCAGCTCCTGGACAGGAGTCGATGGCTACACCTTC,CASSSWTGVDGYTF
.,.,TRBV15,TRBJ1-5,TGTGCCACCTCTAACAGGGAGAGCTGGTATAGCAATCAGCCCCAGCATTTT,CATSNRESWYSNQPQHF
.,.,TRBV4-3,TRBJ2-2,TGCGCCAGCAGCCTAAAGCTTGAAATCTGGAGGAGGTCCGACACCGGGGAGCTGTTTTTT,CASSLKLEIWRRSDTGELFF
once,.,TRBV27,TRBJ2-7,TGTGCCAGCAGTAACGACGGAGTGATAGGCTACGAGCAGTACTTC,CASSNDGVIGYEQYF
.,TRBD1,TRBV2,TRBJ1-6,TGTGCCAAACAGGGGCGCAATTCACCCCTCCACTTT,CAKQGRNSPLHF
.,TRBD2,TRBV7-2,TRBJ2-1,TGTGCCAGCAGCTCGGCTAGCGGGGGGGCCGGAGAGCAGTTCTTC,CASSSASGGAGEQFF
once,.,TRBV18,TRBJ2-7,TGTGCCAGCTCACCAAGCCCAGGGCGCGAGCAGTACTTC,CASSPSPGREQYF